The 5 T cell receptor beta chains in this list originate from one sample, sequenced in a study of blood T cell repertoires in COVID-19. Assay used: immunoSEQ multiplex PCR; TCRdb lists only in-frame clones, some missing. This sample carries over 150,000 clones, approximately 88% of them seen once, and the ten largest clones take less than 3%. Sequencing used peripheral blood. Receptor source: a woman aged 55-75 years with acute or convalescent COVID-19.

The V call is TRBV5-1, the J call TRBJ1-2; D is ambiguous. This CDR3 contains 12 residues. From germline, CDR1 is SGHRS and CDR2 YFSETQ. Trimming removed 3 bases at V and 8 bases at J, with 11 bases between. The CDR3 sequence: CASSSSGNGYTF. The DNA for the CDR3 is TGCGCCAGCAGCTCCTCGGGAAACGGCTACACCTTC. Together with reference TRBV5-1 and TRBJ1-2, the CDR3 gives the full variable domain: KAGVTQTPRYLIKTRGQQVTLSCSPISGHRSVSWYQQTPGQGLQFLFEYFSETQRNKGNFPGRFSGRQFSNSRSEMNVSTLELGDSALYLCASSSSGNGYTFGSGTRLTVV.

The chain carries TRBV25-1 and TRBJ1-1; 9 bases match TRBD1. The CDR3 has 15 amino acids. J lost 1 base, V lost 3 bases, and 3 bases had no gene match. Germline V gene data show CDR1 as MGHDK and CDR2 as SYGVNS. The CDR3 reads CASSEPGQGNTEAFF. Here the CDR3 DNA reads TGTGCCAGCAGTGAGCCGGGACAGGGGAACACTGAAGCTTTCTTT.

This rearrangement joins TRBV19 to TRBJ2-7, with TRBD2 matching 9 bases. This CDR3 has 14 residues. J gave up 3 bases and V 4 bases, and 4 bases lay outside the gene matches. The germline V gene has CDR1 LNHDA and CDR2 SQIVND (reference sequence). CDR3 sequence (DNA): TGTGCCAGTAGTAGCGGGGGGGCTTACTACGAGCAGTACTTC. Translated, it gives CASSSGGAYYEQYF.

The V and J genes are TRBV18 and TRBJ1-3; TRBD1 agrees at 9 bases. CDR3 length: 14 amino acids. The V and J ends lost 3 bases and 6 bases, in that order; junction bases with no gene match: 3. Germline CDR1 and CDR2: KGHSH and LQKENI. The CDR3 DNA follows: TGTGCCAGCTCACCGGACAGGGGAGCAAACACCATATATTTT. This codes for CASSPDRGANTIYF. Full variable domain (rest looked up from reference TRBV18 and TRBJ1-3): NAGVMQNPRHLVRRRGQEARLRCSPMKGHSHVYWYRQLPEEGLKFMVYLQKENIIDESGMPKERFSAEFPKEGPSILRIQQVVRGDSAAYFCASSPDRGANTIYFGEGSWLTVV.

This rearrangement joins TRBV6-6 to TRBJ1-5; 8 bases line up with TRBD1. CDR1 MNHNY and CDR2 SVGAGI come from the germline V gene (reference sequence). The CDR3 is 15 amino acids. Trimming took 7 bases from V and 0 from J; bases not matched to a gene: 5. The CDR3 nucleotides are TGTGCCAGCAAAAACAGGGGGGATAGCAATCAGCCCCAGCATTTT. This sequence encodes CASKNRGDSNQPQHF.